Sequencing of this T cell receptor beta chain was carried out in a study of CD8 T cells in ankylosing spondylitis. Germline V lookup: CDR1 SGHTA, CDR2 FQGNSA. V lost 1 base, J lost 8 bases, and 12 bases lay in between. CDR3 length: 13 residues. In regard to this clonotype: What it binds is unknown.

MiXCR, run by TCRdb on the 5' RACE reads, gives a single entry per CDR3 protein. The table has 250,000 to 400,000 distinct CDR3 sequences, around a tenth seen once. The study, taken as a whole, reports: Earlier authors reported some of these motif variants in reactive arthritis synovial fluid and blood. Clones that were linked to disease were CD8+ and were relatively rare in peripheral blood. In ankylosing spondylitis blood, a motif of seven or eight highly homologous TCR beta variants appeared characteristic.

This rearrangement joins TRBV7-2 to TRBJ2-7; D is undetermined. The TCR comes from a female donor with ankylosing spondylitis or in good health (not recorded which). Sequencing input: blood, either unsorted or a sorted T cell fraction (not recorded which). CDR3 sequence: CASSLESSLQQYF. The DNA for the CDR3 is TGTGCCAGCAGCTTAGAAAGCTCGCTGCAGCAGTACTTC.